Below, 20 T cell receptor beta chains from the same sample are listed, as sequenced in a study of shared clonotypes between healthy human individuals. TCRdb keeps only in-frame clones here, not all; method: immunoSEQ multiplex PCR. The sample contains a few million clones, approximately 90% of which appear only once. The sequencing input was naive CD4+ T cells sorted from blood. Stated subset: CD45RA+ positively selected. The receptors stem from a man between 18 and 29 years old in good health.

Notes on this clone: The sample has other DNA sequences that encode this CDR3 too. The V gene is TRBV5-1, the J gene TRBJ1-1; D is unresolved. In germline, CDR1 is SGHRS, CDR2 YFSETQ. CDR3 length equals 13 residues. The V and J ends lost 4 bases and 0 bases respectively, with 7 bases between them. CDR3 bases: TGCGCCAGCAGCCCGGACCTGAACACTGAAGCTTTCTTT. Translated: CASSPDLNTEAFF.

The J gene is TRBJ2-3, the V gene TRBV5-1; a weak D match, TRBD2 (6 bases). Germline CDR1 reads SGHRS; CDR2 reads YFSETQ. This CDR3 comprises 13 residues. V was clipped by 4 bases and J by 6 bases, with 12 bases between them. The CDR3 protein is CASSRTTLDTQYF. The CDR3 coding sequence is TGCGCCAGCAGCCGGACTACGCTGGATACGCAGTATTTT.

This chain links TRBV6-5 with TRBJ1-5, with 8 nucleotides matching TRBD1. V lost 5 bases to trimming and J lost 7 bases; unmatched junction nucleotides: 4. This CDR3 contains 13 residues. Per germline, CDR1 MNHEY and CDR2 SVGAGI. The CDR3 DNA is TGTGCCAGCAGTCAGGGGGCAAGCCAGCCCCAGCATTTT. Translated: CASSQGASQPQHF.

This chain links TRBV27 with TRBJ1-2, with a weak D call TRBD1 (5 bases). The CDR3 loop spans 13 amino acids. The V gene lost 5 bases and the J gene lost 2 bases, with 9 bases spanning the gap. Germline CDR1 reads MNHEY; CDR2 reads SMNVEV (reference sequence). CDR3 DNA: TGTGCCAGCAGTACAGACAGAAACTATGGCTACACCTTC. Residues: CASSTDRNYGYTF.

The chain uses TRBV5-4 and TRBJ2-7; 8 nucleotides line up with TRBD1. Germline V CDR1 and CDR2: SGHNT, YYREEE (reference sequence). The CDR3 runs 15 residues. Trimming took 1 base from V and 5 from J; bases not matched to a gene: 8. The CDR3 here is CASSLIGQGVHEQYF. In DNA, the CDR3 is TGTGCCAGCAGCTTGATAGGACAGGGTGTACACGAGCAGTACTTC. Supplemented by reference TRBV5-4 and TRBJ2-7, the full variable domain reads ETGVTQSPTHLIKTRGQQVTLRCSSQSGHNTVSWYQQALGQGPQFIFQYYREEENGRGNFPPRFSGLQFPNYSSELNVNALELDDSALYLCASSLIGQGVHEQYFGPGTRLTVT.

This chain links TRBV6-6 with TRBJ1-1; D gene unclear. The V and J ends lost 4 bases and 6 bases respectively, with 18 bases between them. This CDR3 comprises 15 residues. Germline CDR1 and CDR2: MNHNY and SVGAGI (reference sequence). CDR3 nucleotides: TGTGCCAGCAGTTCCACAGCCAACATGAGGCCTGAAGCTTTCTTT. The encoded protein is CASSSTANMRPEAFF.

This chain connects TRBV19 to TRBJ2-7, with 7 nucleotides matching TRBD1. J lost 3 bases, V lost 2 bases, and 7 bases had no gene match. This CDR3 has 15 residues. Germline-derived CDR1 and CDR2 are LNHDA and SQIVND (reference sequence). CDR3 DNA sequence: TGTGCCAGTAGTATATCGTCGGGACAGAGCTACGAGCAGTACTTC. Protein product: CASSISSGQSYEQYF.

The chain links TRBV27 to TRBJ2-5; TRBD2 might be the D (5 bases). The germline V gene has CDR1 MNHEY and CDR2 SMNVEV (reference sequence). Trimming left V 4 bases short and J 5 bases short, with 17 bases between. This CDR3 is 15 amino acids long. The CDR3 region is CASSSRGSNGETQYF. The CDR3 DNA is TGTGCCAGCAGTTCCCGGGGATCGAACGGGGAGACCCAGTACTTC.

Notes on this clone: This sample includes further DNA sequences coding for the same CDR3. The V call is TRBV9, the J call TRBJ2-7; D gene unclear. This CDR3 spans 14 amino acids. V was pared by 0 bases and J by 1 base, with 8 bases between. Per the germline V gene, CDR1 is SGDLS and CDR2 is YYNGEE. The chain's CDR3 is CASSVGGRSYEQYF. CDR3 bases: TGTGCCAGCAGCGTAGGGGGAAGGTCCTACGAGCAGTACTTC.

This chain uses TRBV19 with TRBJ2-1; the D call may be TRBD1 or TRBD2 (6 bases each). The CDR3 length is 16 residues. V was pared by 6 bases and J by 0 bases, with 15 bases between. Per germline, CDR1 LNHDA and CDR2 SQIVND (reference sequence). DNA for the CDR3: TGTGCCAGTAGCAGTAGACCGGGGGCCTCCTACAATGAGCAGTTCTTC. This encodes CASSSRPGASYNEQFF. The whole variable domain, filled in from reference TRBV19 and TRBJ2-1, reads DGGITQSPKYLFRKEGQNVTLSCEQNLNHDAMYWYRQDPGQGLRLIYYSQIVNDFQKGDIAEGYSVSREKKESFPLTVTSAQKNPTAFYLCASSSRPGASYNEQFFGPGTRLTVL.

This chain joins TRBV5-6 and TRBJ2-5; either TRBD1 or TRBD2 may supply D (5 bases each). The J call may not be correct, given that the DNA end is closer to TRBJ2-7. Germline V gene sequence: CDR1 SGHDT, CDR2 YYEEEE. This CDR3 contains 14 residues. CDR3 coding DNA: TGTGCCAGCAGCTTGGTAGGGACGCCCTACGAGCAGTACTTC. This codes for CASSLVGTPYEQYF.

J is TRBJ1-4 and V is TRBV29-1; D is uncertain. CDR3 length: 10 residues. The V and J ends lost 4 bases and 10 bases respectively, with 7 bases between them. CDR1 is SQVTM and CDR2 is ANQGSEA in the germline V gene. The CDR3: CSVAEGKLFF. As DNA, the CDR3 is TGCAGCGTTGCGGAGGGAAAACTGTTTTTT.

The CDR3 region has the DNA TGTGCCAGCAGCCAGCTCCGGGGAGGGAAAACCGGGGAGCTGTTTTTT. Amino acid sequence: CASSQLRGGKTGELFF. The chain recombines TRBV14 with TRBJ2-2, with 7 positions matching TRBD2. V lost 3 bases, J lost 5 bases, and 9 bases stayed unmatched. This CDR3 is 16 amino acids long. CDR1 is SGHDN, CDR2 FVKESK, per germline.

The chain joins TRBV6-1 to TRBJ1-2, with D hard to call. Germline V CDR1 and CDR2: MNHNS, SASEGT. Trimming removed 0 bases at V and 6 bases at J, with 5 bases between. The CDR3 has 12 amino acids. DNA of the CDR3: TGTGCCAGCAGTGAAGCGTTAAATGGCTACACCTTC. Translating gives CASSEALNGYTF.

J is TRBJ2-7 and V is TRBV30; 12 bases agree with TRBD1. Germline V gives CDR1 GTSNPN, CDR2 SVGIG (reference sequence). This CDR3 is built from 15 residues. The trim removed 5 bases at V and 3 bases at J, leaving 8 bases unmatched. This CDR3 is CAWGGTGGIIYEQYF. CDR3 nucleotides: TGTGCCTGGGGAGGGACAGGGGGCATTATCTACGAGCAGTACTTC.

The chain combines TRBV12-2 with TRBJ1-4. TRBV12-2 has pseudogene status. This CDR3 is 20 amino acids long. The CDR3 coding sequence is TGTGCAAGTCGCTTAGAGAGGGTCCGTACCCCAATGTCCCCGAATGAAAAACTGTTTTTT. It codes for CASRLERVRTPMSPNEKLFF.

The rearrangement uses TRBV2 and TRBJ1-6; D uncertain. The CDR3 extends over 17 amino acids. The germline V gene has CDR1 SNHLY and CDR2 FYNNEI. Trimming left V 6 bases short and J 0 bases short, with 15 bases between. The CDR3 loop reads CASRDSGGRSYNSPLHF. For the CDR3, the DNA is TGTGCCAGCAGAGACTCTGGCGGGCGCTCCTATAATTCACCCCTCCACTTT.

The chain recombines TRBV30 with TRBJ1-3; D call uncertain. The CDR3 extends over 13 amino acids. V lost 2 bases and J lost 2, with 7 bases in between. Per germline, CDR1 GTSNPN and CDR2 SVGIG (reference sequence). The CDR3, as DNA: TGTGCCTGGAGTCCCCTCGCTGGAAACACCATATATTTT. Protein sequence: CAWSPLAGNTIYF.

A word on this clone: The sample holds other DNA sequences that translate to the same CDR3. The chain carries TRBV30 and TRBJ2-1; the D is unclear. The CDR3 is 13 residues long. V dropped 3 bases and J dropped 0 bases, with 6 bases sitting between them. The germline gives CDR1 GTSNPN, CDR2 SVGIG (reference sequence). CDR3 nucleotide sequence: TGTGCCTGGAGGCCTAGCTCCTACAATGAGCAGTTCTTC. Translated, it gives CAWRPSSYNEQFF.

About this clone: Other DNA sequences in this specimen translate into the identical CDR3. J is TRBJ1-3 and V is TRBV7-2; D is ambiguous. V was clipped by 3 bases and J by 2 bases, with 11 bases between them. Germline V gene lookup returns CDR1 SGHTA and CDR2 FQGNSA. The CDR3 is 15 amino acids. CDR3 in DNA: TGTGCCAGCAGCTTGGGAGGGAAGACTGGAAACACCATATATTTT. It yields the protein CASSLGGKTGNTIYF.